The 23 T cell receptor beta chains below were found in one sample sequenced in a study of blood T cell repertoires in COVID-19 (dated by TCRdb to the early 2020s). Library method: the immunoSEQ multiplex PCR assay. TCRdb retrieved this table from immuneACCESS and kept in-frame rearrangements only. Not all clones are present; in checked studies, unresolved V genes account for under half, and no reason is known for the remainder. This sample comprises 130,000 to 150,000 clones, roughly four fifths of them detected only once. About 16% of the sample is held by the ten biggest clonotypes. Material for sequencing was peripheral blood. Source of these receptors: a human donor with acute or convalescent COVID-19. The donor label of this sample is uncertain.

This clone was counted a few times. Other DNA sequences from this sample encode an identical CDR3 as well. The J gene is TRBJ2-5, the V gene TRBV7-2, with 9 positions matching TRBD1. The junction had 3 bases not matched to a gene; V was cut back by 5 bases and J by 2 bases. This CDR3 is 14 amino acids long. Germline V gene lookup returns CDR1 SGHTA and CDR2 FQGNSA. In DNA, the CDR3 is TGTGCCAGCAGCCCAGACAGGGGGCAAGAGACCCAGTACTTC. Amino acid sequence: CASSPDRGQETQYF.

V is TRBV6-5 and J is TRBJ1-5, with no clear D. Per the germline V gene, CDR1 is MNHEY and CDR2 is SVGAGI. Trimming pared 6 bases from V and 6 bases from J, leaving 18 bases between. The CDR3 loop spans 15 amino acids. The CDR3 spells CASSLTTGSGQPQHF. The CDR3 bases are TGTGCCAGCAGCCTTACCACGGGAAGCGGTCAGCCCCAGCATTTT.

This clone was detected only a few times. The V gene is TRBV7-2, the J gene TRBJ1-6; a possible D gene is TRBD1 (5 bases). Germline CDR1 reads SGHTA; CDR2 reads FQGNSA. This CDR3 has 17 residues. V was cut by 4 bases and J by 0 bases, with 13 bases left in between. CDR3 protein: CASSWAGGSSYNSPLHF. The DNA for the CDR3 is TGTGCCAGCAGCTGGGCTGGGGGGAGCTCCTATAATTCACCCCTCCACTTT.

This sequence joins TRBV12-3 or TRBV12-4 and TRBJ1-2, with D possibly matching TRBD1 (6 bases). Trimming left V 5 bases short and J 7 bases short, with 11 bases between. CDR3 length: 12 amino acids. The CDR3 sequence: CASSGYRVGYTF. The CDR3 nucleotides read TGTGCCAGCAGTGGCTACAGGGTTGGCTACACCTTC.

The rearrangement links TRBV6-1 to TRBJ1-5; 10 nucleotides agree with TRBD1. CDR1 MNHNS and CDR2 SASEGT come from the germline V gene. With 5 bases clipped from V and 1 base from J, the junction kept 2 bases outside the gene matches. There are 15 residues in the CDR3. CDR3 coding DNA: TGTGCCAGCAGTTTGGACAGGGGGAGCAATCAGCCCCAGCATTTT. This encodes CASSLDRGSNQPQHF.

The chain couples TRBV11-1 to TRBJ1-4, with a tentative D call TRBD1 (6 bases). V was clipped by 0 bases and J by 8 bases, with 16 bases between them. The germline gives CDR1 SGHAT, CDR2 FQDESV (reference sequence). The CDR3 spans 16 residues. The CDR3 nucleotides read TGTGCCAGCAGCTTAGCGACGGAACAGGGCGTAGAAAAACTGTTTTTT. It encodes CASSLATEQGVEKLFF.

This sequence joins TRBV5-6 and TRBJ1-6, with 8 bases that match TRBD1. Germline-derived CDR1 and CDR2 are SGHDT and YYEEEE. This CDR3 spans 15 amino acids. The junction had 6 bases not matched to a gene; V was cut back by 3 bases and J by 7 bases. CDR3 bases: TGTGCCAGCAGCTCTGATACAGGGGGGAATTCACCCCTCCACTTT. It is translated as CASSSDTGGNSPLHF. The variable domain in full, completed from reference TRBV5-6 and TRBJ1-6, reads DAGVTQSPTHLIKTRGQQVTLRCSPKSGHDTVSWYQQALGQGPQFIFQYYEEEERQRGNFPDRFSGHQFPNYSSELNVNALLLGDSALYLCASSSDTGGNSPLHFGNGTRLTVT.

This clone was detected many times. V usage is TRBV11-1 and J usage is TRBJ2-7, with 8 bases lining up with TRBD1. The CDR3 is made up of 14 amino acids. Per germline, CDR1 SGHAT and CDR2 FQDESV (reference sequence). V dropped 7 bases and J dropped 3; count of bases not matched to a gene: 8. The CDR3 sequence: CASTSGTGLYEQYF. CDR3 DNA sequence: TGTGCCAGCACGTCGGGGACAGGTCTCTACGAGCAGTACTTC. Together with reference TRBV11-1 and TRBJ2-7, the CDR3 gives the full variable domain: EAEVAQSPRYKITEKSQAVAFWCDPISGHATLYWYRQILGQGPELLVQFQDESVVDDSQLPKDRFSAERLKGVDSTLKIQPAELGDSAMYLCASTSGTGLYEQYFGPGTRLTVT.

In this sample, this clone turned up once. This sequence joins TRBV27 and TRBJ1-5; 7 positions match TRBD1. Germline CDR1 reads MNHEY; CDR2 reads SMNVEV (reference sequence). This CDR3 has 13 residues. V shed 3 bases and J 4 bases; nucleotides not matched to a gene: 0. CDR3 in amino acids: CASSLTGNQPQHF. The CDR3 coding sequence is TGTGCCAGCAGTTTGACAGGGAATCAGCCCCAGCATTTT.

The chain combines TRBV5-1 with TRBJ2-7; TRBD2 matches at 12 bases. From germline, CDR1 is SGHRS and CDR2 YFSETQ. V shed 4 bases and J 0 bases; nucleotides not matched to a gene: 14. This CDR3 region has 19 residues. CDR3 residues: CASSLRVTSGGPSSYEQYF. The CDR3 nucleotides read TGCGCCAGCAGCCTAAGAGTGACTAGCGGGGGACCGAGCTCCTACGAGCAGTACTTC. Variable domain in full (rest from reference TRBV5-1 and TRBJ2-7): KAGVTQTPRYLIKTRGQQVTLSCSPISGHRSVSWYQQTPGQGLQFLFEYFSETQRNKGNFPGRFSGRQFSNSRSEMNVSTLELGDSALYLCASSLRVTSGGPSSYEQYFGPGTRLTVT.

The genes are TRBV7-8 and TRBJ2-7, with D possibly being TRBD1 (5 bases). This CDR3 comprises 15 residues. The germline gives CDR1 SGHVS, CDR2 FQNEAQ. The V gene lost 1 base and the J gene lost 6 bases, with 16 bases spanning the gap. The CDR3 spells CASSLVGQTFFEQYF. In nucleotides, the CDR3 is TGTGCCAGCAGCTTAGTGGGGCAGACCTTCTTCGAGCAGTACTTC.

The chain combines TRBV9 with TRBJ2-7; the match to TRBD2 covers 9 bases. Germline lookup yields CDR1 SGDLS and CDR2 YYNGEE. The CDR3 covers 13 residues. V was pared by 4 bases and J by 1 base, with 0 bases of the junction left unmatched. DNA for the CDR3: TGTGCCAGCAGCCTAGCGGGGTCCTACGAGCAGTACTTC. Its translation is CASSLAGSYEQYF.

CDR3 DNA sequence: TGTGCCAGCAGTTACCCAACAGGGTTGGATGAAAAACTGTTTTTT. Translated: CASSYPTGLDEKLFF. This sequence joins TRBV6-2 or TRBV6-3 and TRBJ1-4; TRBD1 might be the D (6 bases). The germline gives CDR1 MNHEY, CDR2 SVGEGT. This CDR3 region has 15 residues. Trimming pared 2 bases from V and 6 bases from J, leaving 13 bases between.

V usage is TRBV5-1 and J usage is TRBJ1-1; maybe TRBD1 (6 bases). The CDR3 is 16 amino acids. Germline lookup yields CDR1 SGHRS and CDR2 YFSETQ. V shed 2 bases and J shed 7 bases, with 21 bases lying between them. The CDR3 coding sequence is TGCGCCAGCAGCTTTGGACAGCTCTCATTCCACGATGAAGCTTTCTTT. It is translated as CASSFGQLSFHDEAFF.

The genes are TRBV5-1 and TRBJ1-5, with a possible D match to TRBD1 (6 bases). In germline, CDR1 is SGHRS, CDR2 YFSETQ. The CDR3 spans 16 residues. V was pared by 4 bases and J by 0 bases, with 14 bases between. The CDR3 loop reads CASSPTGTTSNQPQHF. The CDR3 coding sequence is TGCGCCAGCAGCCCCACCGGGACAACTAGCAATCAGCCCCAGCATTTT.

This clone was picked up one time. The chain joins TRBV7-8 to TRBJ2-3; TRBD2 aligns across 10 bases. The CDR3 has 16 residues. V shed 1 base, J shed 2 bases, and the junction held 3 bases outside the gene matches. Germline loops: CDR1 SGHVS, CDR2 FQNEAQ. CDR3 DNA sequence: TGTGCCAGCAGCTTAGGGACTAGCGGAACCACAGATACGCAGTATTTT. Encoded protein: CASSLGTSGTTDTQYF. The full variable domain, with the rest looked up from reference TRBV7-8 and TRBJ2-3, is GAGVSQSPRYKVAKRGQDVALRCDPISGHVSLFWYQQALGQGPEFLTYFQNEAQLDKSGLPSDRFFAERPEGSVSTLKIQRTQQEDSAVYLCASSLGTSGTTDTQYFGPGTRLTVL.

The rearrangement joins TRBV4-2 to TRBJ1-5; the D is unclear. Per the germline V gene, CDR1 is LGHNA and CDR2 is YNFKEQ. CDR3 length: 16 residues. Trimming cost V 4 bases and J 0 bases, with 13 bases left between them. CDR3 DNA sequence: TGTGCCAGCAGCCCCCTAGCGATGGATAGCAATCAGCCCCAGCATTTT. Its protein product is CASSPLAMDSNQPQHF.

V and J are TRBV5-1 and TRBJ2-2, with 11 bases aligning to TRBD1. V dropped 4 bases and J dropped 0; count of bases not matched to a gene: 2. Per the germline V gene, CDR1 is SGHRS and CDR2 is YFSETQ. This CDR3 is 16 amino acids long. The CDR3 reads CASSGGQGANTGELFF. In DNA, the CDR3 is TGCGCCAGCAGCGGGGGACAGGGGGCGAACACCGGGGAGCTGTTTTTT.

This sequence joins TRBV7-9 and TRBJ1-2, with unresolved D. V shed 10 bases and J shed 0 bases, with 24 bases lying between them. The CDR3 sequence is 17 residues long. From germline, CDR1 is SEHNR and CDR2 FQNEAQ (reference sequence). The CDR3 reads CAIHPVLGETSNYGYTF. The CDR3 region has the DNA TGTGCCATCCACCCCGTTCTTGGCGAGACTTCTAACTATGGCTACACCTTC.

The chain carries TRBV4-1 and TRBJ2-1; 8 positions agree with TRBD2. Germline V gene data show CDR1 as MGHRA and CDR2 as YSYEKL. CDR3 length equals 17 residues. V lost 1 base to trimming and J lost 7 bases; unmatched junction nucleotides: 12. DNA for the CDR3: TGCGCCAGCAGCCAAGTTTTGAGCGGGGGCCGGAGAAATGAGCAGTTCTTC. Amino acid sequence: CASSQVLSGGRRNEQFF.

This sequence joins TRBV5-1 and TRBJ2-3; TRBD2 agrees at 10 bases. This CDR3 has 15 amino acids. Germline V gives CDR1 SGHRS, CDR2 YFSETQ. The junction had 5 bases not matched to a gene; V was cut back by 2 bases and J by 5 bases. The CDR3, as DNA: TGCGCCAGCAGCTTACTAGCGGGGTACGGAGATACGCAGTATTTT. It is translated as CASSLLAGYGDTQYF.

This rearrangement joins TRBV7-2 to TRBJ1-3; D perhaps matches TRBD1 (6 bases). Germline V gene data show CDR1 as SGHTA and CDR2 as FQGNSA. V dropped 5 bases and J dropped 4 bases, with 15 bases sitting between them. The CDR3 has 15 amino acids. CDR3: CASSMGGAGGNTIYF. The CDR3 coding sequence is TGTGCCAGCAGCATGGGGGGGGCCGGGGGAAACACCATATATTTT.

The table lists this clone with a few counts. This chain's CDR3 is CSVDFQSYGYTF. The CDR3 region has the DNA TGCAGCGTTGATTTTCAGTCCTATGGCTACACCTTC. The chain has TRBV29-1 and TRBJ1-2, with D unclear. The CDR3 sequence is 12 residues long. The germline V gene has CDR1 SQVTM and CDR2 ANQGSEA. Trimming took 3 bases from V and 4 from J, leaving 9 bases between them.